The rows below give T cell receptor beta chains drawn from one sample of a study of blood T cell repertoires in COVID-19. Repertoires were generated with immunoSEQ multiplex PCR, while TCRdb's copy carries only in-frame clones and drops some. The sample carries 210,000 or so clones, 85% to 90% recorded once. Sequencing was carried out using PBMCs or T cells enriched from blood (not recorded which). The receptors stem from a woman in her forties or fifties in a cohort exposed to, infected with or recovered from COVID-19 (not recorded which). The CDR3 runs from the conserved cysteine through the conserved F or W. The D gene is left open where the match is weak. Some rows have no size entry. The others give once, few or many, or a class for an expanded clone.

>TRBJ1-3|.|TRBV30|.
CAWGRDTLSGNTIYF
TGTGCCTGGGGGAGGGACACCCTCTCTGGAAACACCATATATTTT
>TRBJ2-3|.|TRBV6-2/TRBV6-3|TRBD2
CASSWGGLVADTQYF
TGTGCCAGCAGTTGGGGGGGACTAGTAGCAGATACGCAGTATTTT
>TRBJ1-1|.|TRBV28|.
CASRLRGRVTFF
TGTGCCAGCAGACTCAGGGGAAGGGTGACTTTCTTT
>TRBJ1-2|.|TRBV30|.
CAWSVLGPYGYTF
TGTGCCTGGAGTGTACTAGGGCCCTATGGCTACACCTTC
>TRBJ2-2|.|TRBV14|.
CASSQVRGRNGELFF
TGTGCCAGCAGCCAAGTCCGGGGGAGGAACGGGGAGCTGTTTTTT
>TRBJ1-2|.|TRBV9|TRBD1
CASSTGGKGYGYTF
TGTGCCAGCAGCACAGGGGGGAAAGGCTATGGCTACACCTTC
>TRBJ2-7|.|TRBV6-6|TRBD1
CASSTGQGSSYEQYF
TGTGCCAGCAGTACGGGACAGGGATCATCCTACGAGCAGTACTTC
>TRBJ2-7|few|TRBV6-6|.
CASSFYRERSYEQYF
TGTGCCAGCAGTTTCTACAGGGAACGCTCCTACGAGCAGTACTTC
>TRBJ2-3|.|TRBV5-1|TRBD2
CASRRSGGASDTQYF
TGCGCCAGCAGGAGGAGCGGGGGGGCCTCCGATACGCAGTATTTT
>TRBJ1-6|.|TRBV3-1/TRBV3-2|TRBD1
CASSQGDRGHSPLHF
TGTGCCAGCAGCCAAGGGGACAGGGGCCATTCACCCCTCCACTTT
>TRBJ2-3|.|TRBV24-1|TRBD2
CATLAVGTDTQYF
TGTGCCACCCTAGCGGTGGGTACAGATACGCAGTATTTT
>TRBJ1-4|.|TRBV19|TRBD1
CASSSQGASEKLFF
TGTGCCAGTAGTTCACAGGGGGCAAGTGAAAAACTGTTTTTT
>TRBJ1-6|.|TRBV27|.
CASRLSMNSPLHF
TGTGCCAGCAGGCTGAGTATGAATTCACCCCTCCACTTT
>TRBJ1-2|.|TRBV5-8|TRBD1
CASSLQDRGVPNYGYTF
TGTGCCAGCAGCTTACAGGACAGGGGAGTCCCTAACTATGGCTACACCTTC
>TRBJ1-5|once|TRBV4-1|.
CASSREDMGSQPQHF
TGCGCCAGCAGCCGGGAGGACATGGGTTCTCAGCCCCAGCATTTT
>TRBJ2-7|.|TRBV3-1/TRBV3-2|TRBD1
CASSQGTGLPNEQYF
TGTGCCAGCAGCCAAGGGACAGGGTTACCCAACGAGCAGTACTTC
>TRBJ2-1|.|TRBV27|TRBD2
CASSLWVLAGNNEQFF
TGTGCCAGCAGTTTATGGGTCCTAGCGGGGAACAATGAGCAGTTCTTC
>TRBJ1-1|.|TRBV4-1|TRBD1
CASSQESPDRGVRTEAFF
TGCGCCAGCAGCCAAGAAAGTCCAGACAGGGGGGTTCGCACTGAAGCTTTCTTT
>TRBJ1-1|.|TRBV27|TRBD1
CASSFTPSQGQAEAFF
TGTGCCAGCAGTTTCACGCCGTCCCAGGGACAGGCTGAAGCTTTCTTT
>TRBJ2-2|.|TRBV7-2|TRBD2
CASSYGGVGGELFF
TGTGCCAGCAGCTACGGGGGGGTCGGCGGGGAGCTGTTTTTT
>TRBJ2-7|.|TRBV7-3|.
CASSLTSGSAYEQYF
TGTGCCAGCAGCTTAACTTCGGGGTCCGCCTACGAGCAGTACTTC
>TRBJ1-3|.|TRBV10-3|.
CAISDGRLSGNTIYF
TGTGCCATCAGTGATGGGAGACTCTCTGGAAACACCATATATTTT
>TRBJ1-1|once|TRBV5-5|.
CASSGTVNTEAFF
TGTGCCAGCAGCGGTACAGTGAACACTGAAGCTTTCTTT
>TRBJ1-2|once|TRBV24-1|.
CATSDLDAGHGYTF
TGTGCCACCAGTGATTTGGATGCCGGACACGGCTACACCTTC
>TRBJ2-7|.|TRBV10-1|TRBD1
CASSVGQEYEQYF
TGCGCCAGCAGTGTGGGACAGGAATACGAGCAGTACTTC
>TRBJ1-2|.|TRBV7-3|.
CASSPRGFNGYTF
TGTGCCAGCAGCCCTCGGGGGTTTAATGGCTACACCTTC
>TRBJ1-2|.|TRBV18|.
CASSPLSRDYYGYTF
TGTGCCAGCTCACCACTATCCCGGGATTATTATGGCTACACCTTC
>TRBJ2-2|.|TRBV5-4|TRBD1
CASSSGTGGTGELFF
TGTGCCAGCAGCTCCGGGACAGGGGGCACCGGGGAGCTGTTTTTT
>TRBJ1-1|.|TRBV5-5|TRBD1
CASSPGRGRSKTEAFF
TGTGCCAGCAGCCCGGGCAGGGGGCGGTCAAAAACTGAAGCTTTCTTT
>TRBJ2-1|.|TRBV27|.
CASSLVRSSYNEQFF
TGTGCCAGCAGTTTAGTGAGGAGCTCCTACAATGAGCAGTTCTTC